This TCR beta chain was sequenced during a study of blood T cell repertoires in COVID-19. Study in general: The United States, Italy and Spain supplied acute and convalescent COVID-19 samples. Sources were T cells, B-cell-depleted T cells, or PBMCs; the material itself was cDNA or gDNA.

Sequencing was performed with immunoSEQ multiplex PCR; in TCRdb, only in-frame clones are kept and a portion is missing. The repertoire holds some 450,000 clones, with about 91% as singletons. This clone was counted once. Specimen: peripheral blood. This sequence originates from a woman aged 45-65 years with COVID-19, enrolled during active disease.

The CDR3 coding sequence is TGTGCCAGTAGTACCACAGGGTCGGGTTTACTGGAGCAGTACTTC. Its protein product is CASSTTGSGLLEQYF. This chain uses TRBV19 with TRBJ2-7; tentatively, D is TRBD1 (6 bases). Trimming removed 4 bases from V and 7 bases from J, with 20 bases in between. The germline V gene encodes CDR1 LNHDA and CDR2 SQIVND (reference sequence). This CDR3 comprises 15 residues.